This paragraph reports one TCR beta chain. Its antigen remains unknown. Through a sample-barcoded 5' primer and a J-beta primer mix, a second PCR was run for 7 to 11 cycles. CDR3-containing paired-end reads numbered at least 2.5 million in each sample. TCRdb fed the 5' RACE reads into MiXCR, producing one record per CDR3 protein. This sample has 850,000 to 950,000 distinct CDR3 sequences, with under 30% found just once. This sample is drawn from a study of blood T cells in healthy people across ages. CDR1 SGDLS and CDR2 YYNGEE come from the germline V gene. Trimming removed 0 bases at V and 7 bases at J, with 16 bases between. CDR3 length: 16 amino acids. Study results and caveats: No conclusive comparison of naive versus antigen-experienced cells was possible with unsorted PBMCs. There were more naive CD4+ cells and higher diversity in long-lived donors than in aged donors.

The sequencing input was blood. The chain recombines TRBV9 with TRBJ2-2; D is undetermined. This clonotype was sampled from a woman aged 80 or over in good health. The CDR3 DNA is TGTGCCAGCAGCGTAGGAACGGGCCCAGGAAGCGGGGAGCTGTTTTTT. Translating gives CASSVGTGPGSGELFF.